This TCR beta chain appears in the sequencing data of a study of blood T cell repertoires in COVID-19. Study as a whole: Spain, Italy and the United States supplied samples that represented acute and convalescent COVID-19. From T cells, B-cell-depleted T cells, or PBMCs came the material, which was cDNA or gDNA.

CDR3 length: 13 amino acids. Between the trimmed V and J ends, which lost 0 bases and 7 bases, there was a span of 7 bases. Germline V gene lookup returns CDR1 MNHEY and CDR2 SVGAGI. Authors' methods: Reference gene primer amplification gave nucleated cell count estimates. Data came from immunoSEQ multiplex PCR; TCRdb stores just in-frame clones and leaves some out. The D gene and trimming were derived from the DNA, and the V and J assignments and clone size from that table. The sample yields about 61,000 clones, approximately 87% seen once. The sequenced sample consisted of peripheral blood. The sequence came from a human donor in a cohort sampled during active COVID-19. V is TRBV6-5 and J is TRBJ1-5; D possibly corresponds to TRBD1 (6 bases). The CDR3 nucleotides read TGTGCCAGCAGTTACTCGAGGGGGCAGCCCCAGCATTTT. Its protein is CASSYSRGQPQHF.